This T cell receptor beta chain was identified in a study of T-cell memory formation after mild COVID-19. Study-wide background: Among the donors, TCR clusters were largely specific to each donor. Regarding the study as a whole: Clones that contracted clustered mainly in CM and EM if CD4+ and in EMRA if CD8+. For second-wave clones that peaked at day 37, SARS-CoV-2 specificity went unverified.

TCRdb analysed the 5' RACE reads with MiXCR anew, one entry per CDR3 protein. The sample includes around 510,000 distinct CDR3 sequences, roughly 20% of them seen just once. Turning to this clonotype: Its antigen remains unknown.

The receptor was isolated from an adult woman who had mild COVID-19 (a few samples of this study predate the infection). Cell type and time point are not known. Input material: PBMCs or a T cell subset sorted from them (not recorded which).

The CDR3 reads CATSRKGLAGTDEQFF. CDR3 in DNA: TGTGCCACCAGCAGAAAGGGACTAGCGGGAACGGATGAGCAGTTCTTC. The chain has TRBV15 and TRBJ2-1; 13 bases line up with TRBD2. Germline V gene sequence: CDR1 LNHNV, CDR2 YYDKDF (reference sequence). This CDR3 comprises 16 residues. After removal of 2 bases from V and 8 bases from J, the junction contained 6 bases not matched to a gene.